The rows below give T cell receptor beta chains drawn from one sample of a study of cytomegalovirus exposure and HLA in healthy donors. Produced via immunoSEQ multiplex PCR; TCRdb's table is partial and in-frame only. This sample has 160,000 or so clones; around four fifths occur once, and the top ten carry approximately 1.5%. Sequenced input: PBMCs. The receptors here all came from a woman under 30 in good health and CMV-seronegative. Each CDR3 is given with its conserved first and last residue. A D gene is named only where the DNA matches it firmly. The size field is filled for only some rows; it gives once, few, many or a size class.

J gene: TRBJ1-1; clone size: NA; V gene: TRBV23-1; D gene: NA; CDR3 DNA: TGCGCCAGCACCGCAAGGGGTTACAACACTGAAGCTTTCTTT; CDR3 protein: CASTARGYNTEAFF
J gene: TRBJ1-1; clone size: NA; V gene: TRBV28; D gene: NA; CDR3 DNA: TGTGCCAGCAGTTTAGGCAGTTGGGGAGCCCCTAGAATGAACACTGAAGCTTTCTTT; CDR3 protein: CASSLGSWGAPRMNTEAFF
J gene: TRBJ2-5; clone size: NA; V gene: TRBV7-9; D gene: TRBD2; CDR3 DNA: TGTGCCAGCAGCTTAGTCGCGGGGGGGCAAGAGACCCAGTACTTC; CDR3 protein: CASSLVAGGQETQYF
J gene: TRBJ1-5; clone size: NA; V gene: TRBV6-1; D gene: TRBD1; CDR3 DNA: TGTGCCAGCAGCCTGGGGCAGGGGGTCAATCAGCCCCAGCATTTT; CDR3 protein: CASSLGQGVNQPQHF
J gene: TRBJ1-1; clone size: NA; V gene: TRBV7-9; D gene: NA; CDR3 DNA: TGTTCCAGCAGCTCCACCGGGGGGAACACTGAAGCTTTCTTT; CDR3 protein: CSSSSTGGNTEAFF
J gene: TRBJ2-3; clone size: NA; V gene: TRBV5-4; D gene: TRBD1; CDR3 DNA: TGTGCCAGCAGCTTTCGGGACAGGGGGGCAGATACGCAGTATTTT; CDR3 protein: CASSFRDRGADTQYF
J gene: TRBJ2-3; clone size: NA; V gene: TRBV28; D gene: NA; CDR3 DNA: TGTGCCAGCAGTTTTCGGGGTGATACGCAGTATTTT; CDR3 protein: CASSFRGDTQYF
J gene: TRBJ1-2; clone size: NA; V gene: TRBV10-2; D gene: NA; CDR3 DNA: TGCGCCAGCGGCCAGAGGTCGTTAGGCTACACCTTC; CDR3 protein: CASGQRSLGYTF
J gene: TRBJ1-4; clone size: NA; V gene: TRBV5-6; D gene: TRBD1; CDR3 DNA: TGTGCCAGCAGGGGACAGGAGAATGAAAAACTGTTTTTT; CDR3 protein: CASRGQENEKLFF
J gene: TRBJ2-5; clone size: NA; V gene: TRBV4-2; D gene: TRBD2; CDR3 DNA: TGTGCCAGCAGCCAAGATCCTCGTGGCGGGGGACAAGAGACCCAGTACTTC; CDR3 protein: CASSQDPRGGGQETQYF
J gene: TRBJ2-3; clone size: NA; V gene: TRBV4-1; D gene: TRBD2; CDR3 DNA: TGCGCCAGCAGCCGCGGGGGGGAAAGCACAGATACGCAGTATTTT; CDR3 protein: CASSRGGESTDTQYF
J gene: TRBJ2-7; clone size: NA; V gene: TRBV5-5; D gene: NA; CDR3 DNA: TGTGCCAGCAGCTCTTTTACCCGTTCGGGCTACGAGCAGTACTTC; CDR3 protein: CASSSFTRSGYEQYF
J gene: TRBJ1-1; clone size: once; V gene: TRBV28; D gene: NA; CDR3 DNA: TGTGGTGTAGGGGTGGCCACTGAAGCTTTCTTT; CDR3 protein: CGVGVATEAFF
J gene: TRBJ1-3; clone size: NA; V gene: TRBV28; D gene: TRBD1; CDR3 DNA: TGTGCCAGCAGTGAACCCGGGACAGCTAAATTCTCTGGAAACACCATATATTTT; CDR3 protein: CASSEPGTAKFSGNTIYF
J gene: TRBJ2-3; clone size: few; V gene: TRBV6-1; D gene: TRBD2; CDR3 DNA: TGTGCCAGCAGTGACATTATAGCGGGTGACACAGATACGCAGTATTTT; CDR3 protein: CASSDIIAGDTDTQYF
J gene: TRBJ1-2; clone size: once; V gene: TRBV5-1; D gene: TRBD1; CDR3 DNA: TGCGCCAGCAGCTTGGAGGGACAGGGTGTATATGGCTACACCTTC; CDR3 protein: CASSLEGQGVYGYTF
J gene: TRBJ2-7; clone size: NA; V gene: TRBV28; D gene: TRBD1; CDR3 DNA: TGTGCCAGCAGCCCGATACTTCTTTTCGACAGGGGGCGGCACGAGCAGTACTTC; CDR3 protein: CASSPILLFDRGRHEQYF
J gene: TRBJ1-1; clone size: NA; V gene: TRBV18; D gene: NA; CDR3 DNA: TGTGCCAGCTCACCACAAAACAGGAACACTGAAGCTTTCTTT; CDR3 protein: CASSPQNRNTEAFF
J gene: TRBJ2-5; clone size: NA; V gene: TRBV5-6; D gene: TRBD1; CDR3 DNA: TGTGCCAGCAGCTTGGACAGGGGACAGGAGACCCAGTACTTC; CDR3 protein: CASSLDRGQETQYF
J gene: TRBJ2-7; clone size: NA; V gene: TRBV1; D gene: NA; CDR3 DNA: TGCACCAGCAATCGTAGCGGGGGTTATATGGGCTACGAGCAGTACTTC; CDR3 protein: CTSNRSGGYMGYEQYF
J gene: TRBJ2-1; clone size: NA; V gene: TRBV9; D gene: TRBD2; CDR3 DNA: TGTGCCAGCAGCGTACTAGCGGGGGGCTACAATGAGCAGTTCTTC; CDR3 protein: CASSVLAGGYNEQFF
J gene: TRBJ2-7; clone size: NA; V gene: TRBV5-1; D gene: TRBD2; CDR3 DNA: TGCGCCAGCAGCCCTCAGGTGGGGGGGACCTACGAGCAGTACTTC; CDR3 protein: CASSPQVGGTYEQYF
J gene: TRBJ2-1; clone size: NA; V gene: TRBV13; D gene: NA; CDR3 DNA: TGTGCCAGCAGCTTATCACAGGGCGATGAGCAGTTCTTC; CDR3 protein: CASSLSQGDEQFF
J gene: TRBJ1-2; clone size: NA; V gene: TRBV2; D gene: NA; CDR3 DNA: TGTGCCAGCAGTGGACAGACGAACTATGGCTACACCTTC; CDR3 protein: CASSGQTNYGYTF
J gene: TRBJ2-7; clone size: NA; V gene: TRBV27; D gene: NA; CDR3 DNA: TGTGCCAGCAGTTTTACGTCGACTCCAAGTGGTTCCTACGAGCAGTACTTC; CDR3 protein: CASSFTSTPSGSYEQYF
J gene: TRBJ2-7; clone size: NA; V gene: TRBV28; D gene: NA; CDR3 DNA: TGTGCCAGCAGTCGAACCGACTACGAGCAGTACTTC; CDR3 protein: CASSRTDYEQYF
J gene: TRBJ1-4; clone size: NA; V gene: TRBV30; D gene: NA; CDR3 DNA: TGTGCCTGGAGTGTACCCGGGCACACAGGGGAAAAACTGTTTTTT; CDR3 protein: CAWSVPGHTGEKLFF
J gene: TRBJ2-1; clone size: NA; V gene: TRBV4-2; D gene: TRBD2; CDR3 DNA: TGTGCCAGCAGCCGAAGGGGCGGGGGGGCCGTTGAGCAGTTCTTC; CDR3 protein: CASSRRGGGAVEQFF
J gene: TRBJ2-5; clone size: NA; V gene: TRBV6-1; D gene: NA; CDR3 DNA: TGTGCCAGCAGTGATGGGAGGCTCAATGGGGAGACCCAGTACTTC; CDR3 protein: CASSDGRLNGETQYF
J gene: TRBJ2-7; clone size: NA; V gene: TRBV19; D gene: TRBD1; CDR3 DNA: TGTGCCAGTAGTGTCAAAAGGGAGGACAGGGGTACCTACGAGCAGTACTTC; CDR3 protein: CASSVKREDRGTYEQYF
J gene: TRBJ1-5; clone size: NA; V gene: TRBV2; D gene: NA; CDR3 DNA: TGTGCCAGCAGTGTTGTCCTGAGCAGCAATCAGCCCCAGCATTTT; CDR3 protein: CASSVVLSSNQPQHF
J gene: TRBJ1-1; clone size: NA; V gene: TRBV2; D gene: NA; CDR3 DNA: TGTGCCAGCAGTGAGGGGGCAGGGGACACTGAAGCTTTCTTT; CDR3 protein: CASSEGAGDTEAFF
J gene: TRBJ2-2; clone size: NA; V gene: TRBV6-4; D gene: NA; CDR3 DNA: TGTGCCAGCAGTGACTCGGGGGGAACCGGGGAGCTGTTTTTT; CDR3 protein: CASSDSGGTGELFF
J gene: TRBJ2-7; clone size: NA; V gene: TRBV5-1; D gene: TRBD2; CDR3 DNA: TGCGCCAGCAGCTTAGCGGGGGGGACCTCCTACGAGCAGTACTTC; CDR3 protein: CASSLAGGTSYEQYF
J gene: TRBJ1-5; clone size: NA; V gene: TRBV6-1; D gene: TRBD1; CDR3 DNA: TGTGCCAGCACCGGGACAGGGGGCGAGCCCCAGCATTTT; CDR3 protein: CASTGTGGEPQHF
J gene: TRBJ1-1; clone size: NA; V gene: TRBV20-1; D gene: NA; CDR3 DNA: TGCAGTGCTAGAGGGACTGCTGCTTTCTTT; CDR3 protein: CSARGTAAFF
J gene: TRBJ2-1; clone size: NA; V gene: TRBV5-1; D gene: NA; CDR3 DNA: TGCGCCAGCAGCTTGGGAGGGACACAATACAATGAGCAGTTCTTC; CDR3 protein: CASSLGGTQYNEQFF
J gene: TRBJ2-5; clone size: NA; V gene: TRBV29-1; D gene: NA; CDR3 DNA: TGCAGCGTACCCGAAGGGGGTTTCACGTACCAAGAGACCCAGTACTTC; CDR3 protein: CSVPEGGFTYQETQYF
J gene: TRBJ1-1; clone size: NA; V gene: TRBV28; D gene: NA; CDR3 DNA: TGTGCCAGCAGTCCCCGTGGGCAGCCGAACACTGAAGCTTTCTTT; CDR3 protein: CASSPRGQPNTEAFF
J gene: TRBJ2-7; clone size: few; V gene: TRBV19; D gene: NA; CDR3 DNA: TGTGCCAGTAGTCGATCGGGCGAGCAGTACTTC; CDR3 protein: CASSRSGEQYF
J gene: TRBJ1-5; clone size: NA; V gene: TRBV28; D gene: NA; CDR3 DNA: TGTGCCAGCAGTTTGGGGGGTTTCAATCAGCCCCAGCATTTT; CDR3 protein: CASSLGGFNQPQHF
J gene: TRBJ1-1; clone size: NA; V gene: TRBV14; D gene: NA; CDR3 DNA: TGTGCCAGCAGCCAAGACAGGGGAAACACTGAAGCTTTCTTT; CDR3 protein: CASSQDRGNTEAFF
J gene: TRBJ1-2; clone size: NA; V gene: TRBV5-6; D gene: NA; CDR3 DNA: TGTGCCAGCAGCTTGGTAGCTGCGCTTGGTGGCTACACCTTC; CDR3 protein: CASSLVAALGGYTF
J gene: TRBJ1-2; clone size: few; V gene: TRBV7-9; D gene: TRBD1; CDR3 DNA: TGTGCCAGCAGCCCGGACAGGCCCTATGGCTACACCTTC; CDR3 protein: CASSPDRPYGYTF
J gene: TRBJ1-1; clone size: NA; V gene: TRBV7-9; D gene: NA; CDR3 DNA: TGTGCCAGCAGGCGGGTTGGTTTCACTGAAGCTTTCTTT; CDR3 protein: CASRRVGFTEAFF
J gene: TRBJ2-1; clone size: NA; V gene: TRBV5-1; D gene: TRBD2; CDR3 DNA: TGCGCCAGCAGCTTGACTAGCGGGCACCTCGACAATGAGCAGTTCTTC; CDR3 protein: CASSLTSGHLDNEQFF
J gene: TRBJ1-1; clone size: NA; V gene: TRBV2; D gene: NA; CDR3 DNA: TGTGCCAGCAGTCTAGGTTCCCTAAACACTGAAGCTTTCTTT; CDR3 protein: CASSLGSLNTEAFF
J gene: TRBJ1-2; clone size: NA; V gene: TRBV15; D gene: NA; CDR3 DNA: TGTGCCACCAGCAGAGGGAACAGGGCCTATGGCTACACCTTC; CDR3 protein: CATSRGNRAYGYTF
J gene: TRBJ2-5; clone size: NA; V gene: TRBV7-6; D gene: TRBD1; CDR3 DNA: TGTGCCAGCAGCTACAAGGAATTCCGGGACAGGGCCCAAGAGACCCAGTACTTC; CDR3 protein: CASSYKEFRDRAQETQYF
J gene: TRBJ2-7; clone size: NA; V gene: TRBV21-1; D gene: NA; CDR3 DNA: TGTGCCAGCAGCAAAGACCCCCCACAGGGGGAGGCCCCCTACGAGCAGTACTTC; CDR3 protein: CASSKDPPQGEAPYEQYF
J gene: TRBJ2-2; clone size: NA; V gene: TRBV7-6; D gene: NA; CDR3 DNA: TGTGCCAGCAGCTTATGGCCCCGGTCAGGGGTGGCCGGGGAGCTGTTTTTT; CDR3 protein: CASSLWPRSGVAGELFF
J gene: TRBJ1-1; clone size: NA; V gene: TRBV28; D gene: NA; CDR3 DNA: TGTGCCAGCAGTTACTACAGGGTGAACACTGAAGCTTTCTTT; CDR3 protein: CASSYYRVNTEAFF
J gene: TRBJ1-1; clone size: NA; V gene: TRBV11-3; D gene: NA; CDR3 DNA: TGTGCCAGCAGGTTACACATGAACACTGAAGCTTTCTTT; CDR3 protein: CASRLHMNTEAFF